This T cell receptor beta chain emerged from a study of blood T cell repertoires in COVID-19. Study information: Sites in the United States, Italy and Spain provided acute and convalescent COVID-19 samples.

Authors' data handling: The authors estimated nucleated cell counts from reference gene primer amplification. Sequencing was performed with immunoSEQ multiplex PCR; in TCRdb, only in-frame clones are kept and a portion is missing. From that table come the V and J calls and clone size; the DNA was used to work out D and trimming. The repertoire holds over 45,000 clones, approximately 84% seen once, with approximately 4.5% in the top ten. This CDR3 contains 13 residues. Looked up from germline, CDR1 is SEHNR and CDR2 is FQNEAQ (reference sequence). V was cut by 6 bases and J by 2 bases, with 8 bases left in between.

The J gene is TRBJ1-3, the V gene TRBV7-9, with unresolved D. The TCR sequence derives from a man aged 50 to 60 with active COVID-19. Sequencing was done on a sample of peripheral blood. The CDR3 DNA follows: TGTGCCAGCAGATTCGGAGCTGGAAACACCATATATTTT. It is translated as CASRFGAGNTIYF.